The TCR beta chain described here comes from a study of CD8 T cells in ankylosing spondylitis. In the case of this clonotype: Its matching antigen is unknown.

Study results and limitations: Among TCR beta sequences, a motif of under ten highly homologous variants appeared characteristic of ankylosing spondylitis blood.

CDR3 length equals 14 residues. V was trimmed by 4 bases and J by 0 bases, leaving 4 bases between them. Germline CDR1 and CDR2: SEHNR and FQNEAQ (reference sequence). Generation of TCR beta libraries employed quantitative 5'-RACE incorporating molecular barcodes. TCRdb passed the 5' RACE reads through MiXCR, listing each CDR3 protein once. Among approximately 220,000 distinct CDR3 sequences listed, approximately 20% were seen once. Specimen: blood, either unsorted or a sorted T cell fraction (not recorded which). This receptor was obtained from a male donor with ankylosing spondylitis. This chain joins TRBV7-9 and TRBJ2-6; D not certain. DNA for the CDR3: TGTGCCAGCAGCTGGAACTCTGGGGCCAACGTCCTGACTTTC. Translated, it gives CASSWNSGANVLTF.